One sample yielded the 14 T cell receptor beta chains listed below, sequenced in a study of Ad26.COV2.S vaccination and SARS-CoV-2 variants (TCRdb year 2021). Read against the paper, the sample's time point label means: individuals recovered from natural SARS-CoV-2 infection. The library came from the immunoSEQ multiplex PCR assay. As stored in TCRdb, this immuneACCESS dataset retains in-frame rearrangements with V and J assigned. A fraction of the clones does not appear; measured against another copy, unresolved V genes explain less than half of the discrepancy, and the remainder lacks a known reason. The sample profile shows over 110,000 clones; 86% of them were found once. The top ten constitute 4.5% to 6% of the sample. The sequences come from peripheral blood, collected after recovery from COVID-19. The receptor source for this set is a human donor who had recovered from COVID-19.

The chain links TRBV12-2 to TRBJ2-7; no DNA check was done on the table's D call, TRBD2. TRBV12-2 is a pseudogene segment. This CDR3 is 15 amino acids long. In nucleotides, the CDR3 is TGTGCAAGTCGCTTAGGACGACTTAGGCAGTCCGAGCAGTACTTC. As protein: CASRLGRLRQSEQYF.

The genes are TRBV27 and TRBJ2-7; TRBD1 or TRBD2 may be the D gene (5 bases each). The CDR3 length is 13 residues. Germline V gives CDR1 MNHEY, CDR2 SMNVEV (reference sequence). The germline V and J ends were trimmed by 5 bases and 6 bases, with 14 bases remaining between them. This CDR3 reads CASSPGPWGEQYF. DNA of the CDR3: TGTGCCAGCAGTCCGGGGCCATGGGGCGAGCAGTACTTC.

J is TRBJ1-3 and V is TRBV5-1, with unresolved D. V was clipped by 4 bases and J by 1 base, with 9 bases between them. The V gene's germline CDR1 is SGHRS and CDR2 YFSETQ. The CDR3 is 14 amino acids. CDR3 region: CASSPKWSGNTIYF. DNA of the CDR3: TGCGCCAGCAGCCCTAAGTGGTCTGGAAACACCATATATTTT. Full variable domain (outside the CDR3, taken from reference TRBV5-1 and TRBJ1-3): KAGVTQTPRYLIKTRGQQVTLSCSPISGHRSVSWYQQTPGQGLQFLFEYFSETQRNKGNFPGRFSGRQFSNSRSEMNVSTLELGDSALYLCASSPKWSGNTIYFGEGSWLTVV.

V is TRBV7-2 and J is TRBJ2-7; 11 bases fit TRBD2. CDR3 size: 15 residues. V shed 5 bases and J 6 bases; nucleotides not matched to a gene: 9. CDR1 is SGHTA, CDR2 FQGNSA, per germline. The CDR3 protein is CASSPLAGGRGEQYF. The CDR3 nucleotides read TGTGCCAGCAGCCCCCTAGCGGGGGGCAGGGGCGAGCAGTACTTC. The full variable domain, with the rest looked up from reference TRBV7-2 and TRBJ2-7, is GAGVSQSPSNKVTEKGKDVELRCDPISGHTALYWYRQSLGQGLEFLIYFQGNSAPDKSGLPSDRFSAERTGGSVSTLTIQRTQQEDSAVYLCASSPLAGGRGEQYFGPGTRLTVT.

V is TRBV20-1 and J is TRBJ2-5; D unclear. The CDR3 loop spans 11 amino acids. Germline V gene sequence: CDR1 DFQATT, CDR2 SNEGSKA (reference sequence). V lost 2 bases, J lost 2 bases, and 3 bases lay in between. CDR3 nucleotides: TGCAGTGCTAGAAGGCAAGAGACCCAGTACTTC. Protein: CSARRQETQYF.

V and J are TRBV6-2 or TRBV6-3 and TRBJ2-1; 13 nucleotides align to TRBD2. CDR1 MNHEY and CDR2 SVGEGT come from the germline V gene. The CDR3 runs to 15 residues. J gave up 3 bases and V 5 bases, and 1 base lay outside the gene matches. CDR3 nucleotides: TGTGCCAGCAGTAGGACTAGCGGGGGCTACAATGAGCAGTTCTTC. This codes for CASSRTSGGYNEQFF.

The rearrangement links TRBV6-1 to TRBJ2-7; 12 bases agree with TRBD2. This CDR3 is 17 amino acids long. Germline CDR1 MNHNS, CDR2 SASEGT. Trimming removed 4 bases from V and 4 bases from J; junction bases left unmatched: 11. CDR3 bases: TGTGCCAGCAGTGTCCTAGCGGGGGGGCATTTGGGATACGAGCAGTACTTC. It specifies CASSVLAGGHLGYEQYF.

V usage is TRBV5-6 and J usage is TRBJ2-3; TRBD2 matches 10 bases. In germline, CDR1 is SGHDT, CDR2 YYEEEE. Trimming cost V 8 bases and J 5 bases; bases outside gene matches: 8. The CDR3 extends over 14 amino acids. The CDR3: CASTGTSVEDTQYF. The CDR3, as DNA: TGTGCCAGTACTGGGACTAGCGTAGAAGATACGCAGTATTTT. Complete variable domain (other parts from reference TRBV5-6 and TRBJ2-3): DAGVTQSPTHLIKTRGQQVTLRCSPKSGHDTVSWYQQALGQGPQFIFQYYEEEERQRGNFPDRFSGHQFPNYSSELNVNALLLGDSALYLCASTGTSVEDTQYFGPGTRLTVL.

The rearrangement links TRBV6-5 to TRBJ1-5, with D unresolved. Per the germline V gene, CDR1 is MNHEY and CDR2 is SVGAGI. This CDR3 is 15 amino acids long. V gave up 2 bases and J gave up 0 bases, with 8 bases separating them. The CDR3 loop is CASSYLGDSNQPQHF. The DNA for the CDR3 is TGTGCCAGCAGTTACCTAGGAGATAGCAATCAGCCCCAGCATTTT.

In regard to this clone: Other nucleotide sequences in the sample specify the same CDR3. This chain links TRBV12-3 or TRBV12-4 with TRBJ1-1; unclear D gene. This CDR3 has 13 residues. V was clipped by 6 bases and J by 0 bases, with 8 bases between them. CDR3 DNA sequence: TGTGCCAGCAGAGGGCAGCTGAACACTGAAGCTTTCTTT. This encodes CASRGQLNTEAFF.

The CDR3 spells CASRATGGITEAFF. Here the CDR3 DNA reads TGTGCCAGCCGGGCGACAGGGGGCATCACTGAAGCTTTCTTT. The chain has TRBV6-5 and TRBJ1-1; 10 bases agree with TRBD1. The CDR3 contains 14 residues. The junction had 7 bases not matched to a gene; V was cut back by 8 bases and J by 4 bases. Germline CDR1 reads MNHEY; CDR2 reads SVGAGI.

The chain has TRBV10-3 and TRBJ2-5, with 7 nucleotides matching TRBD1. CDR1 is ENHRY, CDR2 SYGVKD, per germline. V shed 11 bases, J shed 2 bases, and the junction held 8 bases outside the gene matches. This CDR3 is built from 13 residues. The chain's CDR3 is CAVGTDLQETQYF. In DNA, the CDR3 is TGTGCCGTTGGGACAGATCTTCAAGAGACCCAGTACTTC.

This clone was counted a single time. As DNA, the CDR3 is TGTGCCAGCTCACCACCGGGAACTTTCACCGGGGAGCTGTTTTTT. Its protein is CASSPPGTFTGELFF. The chain has TRBV18 and TRBJ2-2, with D uncertain. Germline V gene sequence: CDR1 KGHSH, CDR2 LQKENI. This CDR3 is built from 15 residues. Trimming removed 0 bases at V and 4 bases at J, with 9 bases between.

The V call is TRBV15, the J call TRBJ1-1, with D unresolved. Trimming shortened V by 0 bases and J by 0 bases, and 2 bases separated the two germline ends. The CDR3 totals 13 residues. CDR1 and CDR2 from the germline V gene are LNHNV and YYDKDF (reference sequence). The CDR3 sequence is CATSREVNTEAFF. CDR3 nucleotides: TGTGCCACCAGCAGAGAAGTGAACACTGAAGCTTTCTTT.